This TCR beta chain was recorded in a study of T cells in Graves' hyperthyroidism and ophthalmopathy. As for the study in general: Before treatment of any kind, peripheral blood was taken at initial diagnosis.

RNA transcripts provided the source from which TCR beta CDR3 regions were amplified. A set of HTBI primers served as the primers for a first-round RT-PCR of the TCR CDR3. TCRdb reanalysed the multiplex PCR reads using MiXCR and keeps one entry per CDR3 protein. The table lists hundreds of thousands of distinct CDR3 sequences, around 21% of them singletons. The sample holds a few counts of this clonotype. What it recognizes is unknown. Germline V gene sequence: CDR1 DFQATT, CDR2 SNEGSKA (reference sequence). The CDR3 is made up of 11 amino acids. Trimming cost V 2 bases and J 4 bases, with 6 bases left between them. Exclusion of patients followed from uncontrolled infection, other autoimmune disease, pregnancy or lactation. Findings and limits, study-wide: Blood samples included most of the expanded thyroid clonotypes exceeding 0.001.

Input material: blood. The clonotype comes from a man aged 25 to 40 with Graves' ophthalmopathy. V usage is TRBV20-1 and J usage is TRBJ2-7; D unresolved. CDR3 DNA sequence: TGCAGTGCTAGATTAGAGTACGAGCAGTACTTC. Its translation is CSARLEYEQYF.